These 23 T cell receptor beta chains share one sample of origin, sequenced in a study of blood T cell repertoires in COVID-19 (dated by TCRdb to 2018 to 2020). The library was generated by the immunoSEQ multiplex PCR assay. The table was pulled from immuneACCESS by TCRdb, which kept in-frame rearrangements only. Such tables lose some clones; where checked, under half of the loss comes from unresolved V genes, and the rest has no known cause. The sample data list tens of thousands of clones, and about 89% of these were observed just once. The ten largest clonotypes hold more than 10% of the sample. The sequenced sample consisted of peripheral blood. The source is a man aged 65 to 85 with active or convalescent COVID-19.

The rearrangement uses TRBV6-5 and TRBJ1-5; D ambiguous. Trimming shortened V by 0 bases and J by 7 bases, and 7 bases separated the two germline ends. Looked up from germline, CDR1 is MNHEY and CDR2 is SVGAGI. The CDR3 has 13 residues. The CDR3 region is CASSYSNGQPQHF. CDR3 DNA sequence: TGTGCCAGCAGTTACTCGAATGGCCAGCCCCAGCATTTT.

The V call is TRBV5-1, the J call TRBJ1-6; D is perhaps TRBD1 (6 bases). The CDR3 has 16 amino acids. V lost 1 base and J lost 7, with 15 bases in between. Germline CDR1 reads SGHRS; CDR2 reads YFSETQ. CDR3 residues: CASSLYGRGNNSPLHF. CDR3 in DNA: TGCGCCAGCAGCTTGTACGGCAGGGGAAACAATTCACCCCTCCACTTT.

V and J are TRBV7-9 and TRBJ2-7; TRBD1 is a possible D gene (5 bases). V was trimmed by 7 bases and J by 2 bases, leaving 27 bases between them. Germline CDR1 and CDR2: SEHNR and FQNEAQ (reference sequence). The CDR3 sequence is 18 residues long. The CDR3, as DNA: TGTGCCAGCACCCGCCCCACCAGGGATCCTACAACAACCTACGAGCAGTACTTC. It specifies CASTRPTRDPTTTYEQYF.

This clone was seen only a few times. The J gene is TRBJ1-2, the V gene TRBV24-1, with 7 positions matching TRBD1. Trimming at V came to 6 bases and at J to 13 bases, leaving 13 bases not matched to a gene. The germline V gene has CDR1 KGHDR and CDR2 SFDVKD. The CDR3 is made up of 13 amino acids. The CDR3 DNA is TGTGCCACCAGTCCCGGGACAGATAATTCCCCCACCTTC. It is translated as CATSPGTDNSPTF.

The chain combines TRBV19 with TRBJ2-2, with D possibly matching TRBD1 (5 bases). The CDR3 loop spans 15 amino acids. Germline CDR1 LNHDA, CDR2 SQIVND (reference sequence). V was cut by 3 bases and J by 7 bases, with 15 bases left in between. CDR3 protein: CASSIWGRVVGELFF. The CDR3 nucleotides are TGTGCCAGTAGTATCTGGGGCAGGGTTGTCGGGGAGCTGTTTTTT. Combining the CDR3 with reference TRBV19 and TRBJ2-2 gives the whole variable domain DGGITQSPKYLFRKEGQNVTLSCEQNLNHDAMYWYRQDPGQGLRLIYYSQIVNDFQKGDIAEGYSVSREKKESFPLTVTSAQKNPTAFYLCASSIWGRVVGELFFGEGSRLTVL.

The DNA for the CDR3 is TGTGCCAGTAGTATTCAGGCCCTTAGCACAGATACGCAGTATTTT. Its translation: CASSIQALSTDTQYF. The chain carries TRBV19 and TRBJ2-3; D is ambiguous. V shed 3 bases and J shed 0 bases, with 10 bases lying between them. Germline V gene data show CDR1 as LNHDA and CDR2 as SQIVND (reference sequence). The CDR3 spans 15 residues.

The CDR3 loop reads CASSLDGSGGPRDTQYF. In DNA form, the CDR3 reads TGTGCCAGCAGCTTGGATGGTAGCGGGGGGCCGAGAGATACGCAGTATTTT. The chain is built from TRBV5-4 and TRBJ2-3; TRBD2 matches 10 bases. Trimming at V came to 0 bases and at J to 5 bases, leaving 9 bases not matched to a gene. This CDR3 region has 17 residues. Germline CDR1 reads SGHNT; CDR2 reads YYREEE (reference sequence).

The chain's CDR3 is CASSIETGSFYGYTF. CDR3 bases: TGTGCCAGCAGCATAGAGACAGGGTCATTCTATGGCTACACCTTC. The rearrangement links TRBV9 to TRBJ1-2; 7 bases match TRBD1. The CDR3 loop spans 15 amino acids. V lost 4 bases, J lost 4 bases, and 10 bases stayed unmatched. The germline V gene has CDR1 SGDLS and CDR2 YYNGEE. The entire variable domain, with the rest obtained from reference TRBV9 and TRBJ1-2, is as follows: DSGVTQTPKHLITATGQRVTLRCSPRSGDLSVYWYQQSLDQGLQFLIQYYNGEERAKGNILERFSAQQFPDLHSELNLSSLELGDSALYFCASSIETGSFYGYTFGSGTRLTVV.

The chain joins TRBV7-3 to TRBJ2-1; D perhaps matches TRBD2 (6 bases). V was clipped by 3 bases and J by 5 bases, with 14 bases between them. The CDR3 totals 15 residues. Germline CDR1 reads SGHTA; CDR2 reads FQGTGA. The CDR3: CASSLGPASDNEQFF. The DNA for the CDR3 is TGTGCCAGCAGCTTGGGCCCGGCTAGCGACAATGAGCAGTTCTTC. The full variable domain, with the rest looked up from reference TRBV7-3 and TRBJ2-1, is GAGVSQTPSNKVTEKGKYVELRCDPISGHTALYWYRQSLGQGPEFLIYFQGTGAADDSGLPNDRFFAVRPEGSVSTLKIQRTERGDSAVYLCASSLGPASDNEQFFGPGTRLTVL.

The chain links TRBV11-2 to TRBJ1-1, with D perhaps TRBD1 (6 bases). This CDR3 is built from 15 residues. CDR1 and CDR2 from the germline V gene are SGHAT and FQNNGV. The V gene lost 2 bases and the J gene lost 5 bases, with 15 bases spanning the gap. The CDR3 spells CASSLSARGKTEAFF. CDR3 DNA: TGTGCCAGCAGCTTATCGGCCAGGGGAAAGACTGAAGCTTTCTTT. Variable domain in full (rest from reference TRBV11-2 and TRBJ1-1): EAGVAQSPRYKIIEKRQSVAFWCNPISGHATLYWYQQILGQGPKLLIQFQNNGVVDDSQLPKDRFSAERLKGVDSTLKIQPAKLEDSAVYLCASSLSARGKTEAFFGQGTRLTVV.

The gene calls are TRBV5-1 and TRBJ1-2; a weak D match, TRBD1 (5 bases). This CDR3 region has 14 residues. The germline gives CDR1 SGHRS, CDR2 YFSETQ. V lost 7 bases and J 4 bases, leaving 17 bases between the germline ends. The CDR3 coding sequence is TGCGCCAGCCAGTCAACAGGTTCACTCTATGGCTACACCTTC. Translated: CASQSTGSLYGYTF.

The chain employs TRBV30 and TRBJ1-2; 10 bases match TRBD1. V shed 5 bases and J 4 bases; nucleotides not matched to a gene: 10. The germline V gene has CDR1 GTSNPN and CDR2 SVGIG (reference sequence). The CDR3 is 15 amino acids. The CDR3 region has the DNA TGTGCCTGGGGATCGGGACAGGGGAATACCTATGGCTACACCTTC. Amino acid sequence: CAWGSGQGNTYGYTF. The full variable domain, completed using reference TRBV30 and TRBJ1-2, is SQTIHQWPATLVQPVGSPLSLECTVEGTSNPNLYWYRQAAGRGLQLLFYSVGIGQISSEVPQNLSASRPQDRQFILSSKKLLLSDSGFYLCAWGSGQGNTYGYTFGSGTRLTVV.

V is TRBV3-1 (or the pseudogene TRBV3-2) and J is TRBJ1-2, with D maybe TRBD1 (6 bases). Germline-derived CDR1 and CDR2 are LGHDT and YNNKEL (reference sequence). The germline V and J ends were trimmed by 1 base and 6 bases, with 12 bases remaining between them. The CDR3 totals 14 residues. The CDR3 DNA reads as TGTGCCAGCAGCCAAGGAACCACAGGGAATGGCTACACCTTC. This codes for CASSQGTTGNGYTF.

The chain couples TRBV7-8 to TRBJ1-2, with 8 bases matching TRBD1. This CDR3 is built from 14 residues. CDR1 and CDR2 from the germline V gene are SGHVS and FQNEAQ. Unmatched junction bases numbered 10, after V lost 6 bases and J lost 7 bases. The CDR3 DNA follows: TGTGCCAGCAGTCCCACAGGGGGGACGGCTGGCTACACCTTC. Translated, it gives CASSPTGGTAGYTF.

The chain recombines TRBV28 with TRBJ1-4; a possible D gene is TRBD1 (5 bases). V dropped 6 bases and J dropped 8 bases, with 13 bases sitting between them. This CDR3 is 13 amino acids long. Germline V gene sequence: CDR1 MDHEN, CDR2 SYDVKM. CDR3 region: CASSQTRQEKLFF. The CDR3 nucleotides are TGTGCCAGCAGCCAAACGCGACAGGAAAAACTGTTTTTT.

The V call is TRBV6-6, the J call TRBJ2-7; D unresolved. CDR3 length: 16 amino acids. CDR1 MNHNY and CDR2 SVGAGI come from the germline V gene (reference sequence). The V gene lost 0 bases and the J gene lost 0 bases, with 12 bases spanning the gap. In DNA form, the CDR3 reads TGTGCCAGCAGTTACTCGGGCAGGTTTGGCTCCTACGAGCAGTACTTC. As protein: CASSYSGRFGSYEQYF.

The V gene is TRBV18, the J gene TRBJ1-5; D uncertain. Trimming cost V 8 bases and J 1 base, with 12 bases left between them. Germline V lookup: CDR1 KGHSH, CDR2 LQKENI. This CDR3 spans 14 amino acids. The CDR3 sequence: CASAGLRSNQPQHF. For the CDR3, the DNA is TGTGCCAGCGCCGGACTGAGGAGCAATCAGCCCCAGCATTTT.

This rearrangement joins TRBV5-4 to TRBJ2-2; D uncertain. CDR3 size: 14 residues. V was shortened by 2 bases and J by 4 bases, with 9 bases between the two germline ends. The germline CDR1 and CDR2 sequences are SGHNT and YYREEE (reference sequence). The CDR3 DNA reads as TGTGCCAGCAGCTTCAAGAGGAGCACCGGGGAGCTGTTTTTT. Its protein product is CASSFKRSTGELFF. The full variable domain, with the rest looked up from reference TRBV5-4 and TRBJ2-2, is ETGVTQSPTHLIKTRGQQVTLRCSSQSGHNTVSWYQQALGQGPQFIFQYYREEENGRGNFPPRFSGLQFPNYSSELNVNALELDDSALYLCASSFKRSTGELFFGEGSRLTVL.

This rearrangement joins TRBV7-9 to TRBJ1-1; maybe TRBD1 (6 bases). The CDR3 has 13 residues. The V gene lost 4 bases and the J gene lost 7 bases, with 13 bases spanning the gap. Germline V lookup: CDR1 SEHNR, CDR2 FQNEAQ (reference sequence). CDR3 residues: CASSSGGPNEAFF. The CDR3 DNA follows: TGTGCCAGCAGCTCGGGGGGGCCTAATGAAGCTTTCTTT. Based on the CDR3 plus reference TRBV7-9 and TRBJ1-1, the full variable domain is DTGVSQNPRHKITKRGQNVTFRCDPISEHNRLYWYRQTLGQGPEFLTYFQNEAQLEKSRLLSDRFSAERPKGSFSTLEIQRTEQGDSAMYLCASSSGGPNEAFFGQGTRLTVV.

The rearrangement joins TRBV7-9 to TRBJ1-3; TRBD1 aligns across 8 bases. This CDR3 is built from 14 residues. With V trimmed by 6 bases and J by 9 bases, 10 bases remained unmatched. CDR1 is SEHNR and CDR2 is FQNEAQ in the germline V gene (reference sequence). The CDR3 DNA sequence: TGTGCCAGCAGTCCGGGACAGGCTGGCTTCACCATATATTTT. It yields the protein CASSPGQAGFTIYF.

The chain's CDR3 is CASSPRGGGPLTDTQYF. For the CDR3, the DNA is TGTGCCAGCAGCCCCCGCGGGGGGGGGCCCCTCACAGATACGCAGTATTTT. This chain uses TRBV28 with TRBJ2-3; TRBD2 aligns across 9 bases. Looked up from germline, CDR1 is MDHEN and CDR2 is SYDVKM. Germline trimming cut 6 bases from V and 2 bases from J; bases unmatched to any gene: 12. The CDR3 runs 17 residues.

The V gene is TRBV5-4, the J gene TRBJ2-5; maybe TRBD1 (6 bases). CDR1 and CDR2 (germline): SGHNT, YYREEE (reference sequence). This CDR3 spans 14 amino acids. V was trimmed by 4 bases and J by 0 bases, leaving 10 bases between them. CDR3 amino acids: CASSEQGYQETQYF. The CDR3, as DNA: TGTGCCAGCAGCGAACAGGGATACCAAGAGACCCAGTACTTC.

This clone was observed a single time. The chain combines TRBV18 with TRBJ1-1; D is perhaps TRBD1 (5 bases). From germline, CDR1 is KGHSH and CDR2 LQKENI. Trimming stripped 1 base from V and 3 bases from J, with 9 bases between. This CDR3 contains 14 residues. The CDR3 DNA follows: TGTGCCAGCTCACCACTTACAGGTGACACTGAAGCTTTCTTT. Translated, it gives CASSPLTGDTEAFF.